These 18 T cell receptor beta chains came from one sample sequenced in a study of identifying expanded T cells in peripheral blood. Generated by immunoSEQ multiplex PCR, the TCRdb table keeps only in-frame clones and is missing some. The sample yields about 90,000 clones, approximately 86% seen once. The sequencing input was blood. The receptor source for this set is a person between 18 and 70 years old in good health.

This CDR3 is CASGARRDTGYTF. The CDR3 DNA reads as TGTGCCAGTGGCGCGCGGAGGGACACTGGCTACACCTTC. The V and J genes are TRBV2 and TRBJ1-2; D is possibly TRBD1 (6 bases). With 9 bases removed from V and 7 bases from J, the gap between germline ends came to 18 bases. This CDR3 has 13 amino acids. Germline V gene sequence: CDR1 SNHLY, CDR2 FYNNEI.

This chain uses TRBV6-1 with TRBJ2-2; D is perhaps TRBD2 (5 bases). The CDR3 sequence is 12 residues long. V was trimmed by 10 bases and J by 10 bases, leaving 16 bases between them. Germline lookup yields CDR1 MNHNS and CDR2 SASEGT. Here the CDR3 DNA reads TGTGCCACCCAGTACGGGAAAGAGGAGCTGTTTTTT. This codes for CATQYGKEELFF.

The V call is TRBV10-3, the J call TRBJ2-2; 7 bases align to TRBD1. Trimming took 4 bases from V and 5 from J; bases not matched to a gene: 4. Germline V lookup: CDR1 ENHRY, CDR2 SYGVKD. The length of the CDR3 is 14 residues. CDR3 amino acids: CAISAPQGTGELFF. In DNA form, the CDR3 reads TGTGCCATCAGTGCACCACAGGGGACCGGGGAGCTGTTTTTT.

This chain links TRBV13 with TRBJ2-2, with 7 bases aligning to TRBD2. V lost 5 bases and J lost 2; bases outside the gene matches: 2. Germline CDR1 reads PRHDT; CDR2 reads FYEKMQ (reference sequence). The CDR3 is made up of 14 amino acids. The CDR3 DNA is TGTGCCAGCAGCACGGGACTAAACACCGGGGAGCTGTTTTTT. Translated, it gives CASSTGLNTGELFF.

This chain connects TRBV5-1 to TRBJ2-1; 9 bases match TRBD2. V trimming: 1 base; J trimming: 7 bases; junction bases outside the gene matches: 6. CDR1 SGHRS and CDR2 YFSETQ come from the germline V gene. The CDR3 loop spans 15 amino acids. In DNA, the CDR3 is TGCGCCAGCAGCTTGCTTAGCGGGGGCATAAATGAGCAGTTCTTC. This translates into CASSLLSGGINEQFF.

The chain carries TRBV6-5 and TRBJ2-3, with TRBD1 as a possible D gene (6 bases). Trimming took 5 bases from V and 2 from J, leaving 14 bases between them. This CDR3 has 15 residues. CDR1 is MNHEY and CDR2 is SVGAGI in the germline V gene. CDR3 bases: TGTGCCAGCAGTCCCGCCCGGACAGACACAGATACGCAGTATTTT. This codes for CASSPARTDTDTQYF.

CDR3 sequence (DNA): TGCGCCAGCAGCTTGGCCGTCGGGGACACCGGGGAGGCCGGGGAGCTGTTTTTT. This translates into CASSLAVGDTGEAGELFF. This chain joins TRBV5-1 and TRBJ2-2; D may match TRBD1 or TRBD2 (6 bases each). The CDR3 runs 18 residues. From germline, CDR1 is SGHRS and CDR2 YFSETQ. Trimming took 0 bases from V and 6 from J, leaving 21 bases between them. Full variable domain (remainder filled in from reference TRBV5-1 and TRBJ2-2): KAGVTQTPRYLIKTRGQQVTLSCSPISGHRSVSWYQQTPGQGLQFLFEYFSETQRNKGNFPGRFSGRQFSNSRSEMNVSTLELGDSALYLCASSLAVGDTGEAGELFFGEGSRLTVL.

This CDR3 reads CASSLLGQVLNYGYTF. DNA of the CDR3: TGCGCCAGCAGCTTATTAGGACAGGTTCTAAACTATGGCTACACCTTC. V gene TRBV5-1 combines with J gene TRBJ1-2, with 7 positions matching TRBD1. CDR1 and CDR2 from the germline V gene are SGHRS and YFSETQ. CDR3 length equals 16 residues. The junction had 9 bases not matched to a gene; V was cut back by 2 bases and J by 2 bases.

This chain uses TRBV19 with TRBJ2-3; D is perhaps TRBD1 (5 bases). The CDR3 is 14 residues long. Per germline, CDR1 LNHDA and CDR2 SQIVND (reference sequence). V shed 7 bases and J shed 6 bases, with 17 bases lying between them. In DNA form, the CDR3 reads TGTGCCAGTAAGAGTGGCAGGGTTTTGGATACGCAGTATTTT. Translating gives CASKSGRVLDTQYF.

This clone was counted a few times. The rearrangement uses TRBV2 and TRBJ1-2, with D perhaps matching TRBD1 (5 bases). CDR1 SNHLY and CDR2 FYNNEI come from the germline V gene. V lost 6 bases and J lost 0, with 11 bases in between. CDR3 length equals 14 residues. CDR3 protein: CASRWQGANYGYTF. Here the CDR3 DNA reads TGTGCCAGCAGATGGCAGGGAGCTAACTATGGCTACACCTTC. Full variable domain (rest looked up from reference TRBV2 and TRBJ1-2): EPEVTQTPSHQVTQMGQEVILRCVPISNHLYFYWYRQILGQKVEFLVSFYNNEISEKSEIFDDQFSVERPDGSNFTLKIRSTKLEDSAMYFCASRWQGANYGYTFGSGTRLTVV.

The chain links TRBV5-8 to TRBJ1-2; 8 nucleotides align to TRBD1. Germline V gene data show CDR1 as SGHTS and CDR2 as YDEGEE. V lost 6 bases, J lost 5 bases, and 9 bases stayed unmatched. The CDR3 is 14 residues long. This chain's CDR3 is CASNRGQEEYGYTF. The CDR3 region has the DNA TGTGCCAGCAATAGGGGACAGGAGGAGTATGGCTACACCTTC.

V and J are TRBV7-9 and TRBJ1-1, with a possible D match to TRBD1 (5 bases). V shed 3 bases and J shed 3 bases, with 14 bases lying between them. CDR3 length: 15 amino acids. Per germline, CDR1 SEHNR and CDR2 FQNEAQ (reference sequence). The CDR3 coding sequence is TGTGCCAGCAGCTTGTTATCGTTAGGGGACACTGAAGCTTTCTTT. Amino acids: CASSLLSLGDTEAFF.

This rearrangement joins TRBV7-2 to TRBJ1-2; 8 nucleotides align to TRBD1. Germline V gene lookup returns CDR1 SGHTA and CDR2 FQGNSA. V lost 5 bases to trimming and J lost 4 bases; unmatched junction nucleotides: 3. CDR3 length: 13 residues. CDR3 coding DNA: TGTGCCAGCAGCGTCGGGACAGGCTATGGCTACACCTTC. Its translation is CASSVGTGYGYTF.

The rearrangement links TRBV11-2 to TRBJ1-2, with D perhaps matching TRBD1 (5 bases). CDR3 length: 13 amino acids. Trimming shortened V by 5 bases and J by 8 bases, and 15 bases separated the two germline ends. CDR1 SGHAT and CDR2 FQNNGV come from the germline V gene. The CDR3 coding sequence is TGTGCCAGCAGCCCCCTCTGGGGGGACGGCTACACCTTC. This encodes CASSPLWGDGYTF.

The chain joins TRBV9 to TRBJ2-3; TRBD2 matches at 11 bases. Per germline, CDR1 SGDLS and CDR2 YYNGEE. V shed 3 bases and J 1 base; nucleotides not matched to a gene: 13. The length of the CDR3 is 19 residues. As DNA, the CDR3 is TGTGCCAGCAGCGCCCCACTAGCGGGGGTACGTCATGGCACAGATACGCAGTATTTT. This translates into CASSAPLAGVRHGTDTQYF.

This clone occurred a few times. The chain carries TRBV4-1 and TRBJ2-2; D is uncertain. CDR1 MGHRA and CDR2 YSYEKL come from the germline V gene. Trimming pared 0 bases from V and 0 bases from J, leaving 17 bases between. The CDR3 is made up of 19 amino acids. The CDR3, as DNA: TGCGCCAGCAGCCAAGATGTAACGCGTCGCAGGACGAACACCGGGGAGCTGTTTTTT. It is translated as CASSQDVTRRRTNTGELFF.

The chain carries TRBV7-9 and TRBJ2-5, with 10 positions matching TRBD1. The V gene end was trimmed by 1 base and the J gene end by 3 bases; junction bases not matched to a gene: 8. CDR1 is SEHNR, CDR2 FQNEAQ, per germline (reference sequence). This CDR3 is built from 17 residues. The CDR3 DNA is TGTGCCAGCAGCTTAGGGGACAGGGGACCAGGTAAAGAGACCCAGTACTTC. Its protein product is CASSLGDRGPGKETQYF.

The rearrangement links TRBV7-6 to TRBJ1-1, with 8 bases lining up with TRBD1. J gave up 8 bases and V 5 bases, and 7 bases lay outside the gene matches. Germline lookup yields CDR1 SGHVS and CDR2 FNYEAQ. The CDR3 has 13 residues. Here the CDR3 DNA reads TGTGCCAGCAGCCCTTTCCAGGGGGCGGAAGCTTTCTTT. Its translation is CASSPFQGAEAFF.